The 9 T cell receptor beta chains presented below share a single source sample, sequenced in a study of PD-1 blockade in mismatch repair-deficient tumors. Method: immunoSEQ multiplex PCR; TCRdb's copy keeps in-frame clones and lacks some. The sample shows some 85,000 clones, roughly 80% of them seen only once. Sequencing used peripheral blood, obtained 44 weeks after starting pembrolizumab. The receptors stem from an adult with mismatch repair-deficient cancer.

The rearrangement joins TRBV5-6 to TRBJ2-7; TRBD2 aligns across 8 bases. The CDR3 consists of 14 residues. The V and J ends lost 3 bases and 8 bases, in that order; junction bases with no gene match: 10. CDR1 is SGHDT and CDR2 is YYEEEE in the germline V gene. The CDR3, as DNA: TGTGCCAGCAGCTCCATGGGACTAGTGGTGAAGCAGTACTTC. Protein: CASSSMGLVVKQYF.

The V call is TRBV11-2, the J call TRBJ1-2, with 8 bases lining up with TRBD1. After removal of 5 bases from V and 1 base from J, the junction contained 12 bases not matched to a gene. CDR3 length: 17 amino acids. Germline V gene data show CDR1 as SGHAT and CDR2 as FQNNGV. This chain's CDR3 is CASSPTGGRPLNYGYTF. The CDR3 bases are TGTGCCAGCAGCCCAACAGGGGGGCGTCCGCTTAACTATGGCTACACCTTC. The full variable domain, its missing parts supplied by reference TRBV11-2 and TRBJ1-2, is EAGVAQSPRYKIIEKRQSVAFWCNPISGHATLYWYQQILGQGPKLLIQFQNNGVVDDSQLPKDRFSAERLKGVDSTLKIQPAKLEDSAVYLCASSPTGGRPLNYGYTFGSGTRLTVV.

The chain is built from TRBV29-1 and TRBJ1-2; 7 bases line up with TRBD1. V was clipped by 6 bases and J by 1 base; unmatched bases: 2. Per the germline V gene, CDR1 is SQVTM and CDR2 is ANQGSEA. This CDR3 is built from 12 residues. The CDR3 region is CSVSGGNYGYTF. Here the CDR3 DNA reads TGCAGCGTCTCAGGGGGTAACTATGGCTACACCTTC.

V is TRBV6-1 and J is TRBJ2-2; tentatively, D is TRBD1 (6 bases). The V gene's germline CDR1 is MNHNS and CDR2 SASEGT. The CDR3 runs 16 residues. Trimming took off 4 bases at V and 1 base at J, with 13 bases between the two ends. CDR3 DNA sequence: TGTGCCAGCAGTGTCCTCCAGGGGCAGAACACCGGGGAGCTGTTTTTT. Amino acid sequence: CASSVLQGQNTGELFF.

This clone was detected only a few times. The rearrangement links TRBV2 to TRBJ1-2, with 8 bases fitting TRBD1. The junction had 8 bases not matched to a gene; V was cut back by 7 bases and J by 4 bases. Germline CDR1 and CDR2: SNHLY and FYNNEI. The CDR3 runs to 14 residues. As DNA, the CDR3 is TGTGCCAGCATCGTCGGACAGGGCTTCTATGGCTACACCTTC. It yields the protein CASIVGQGFYGYTF. The full variable domain, completed using reference TRBV2 and TRBJ1-2, is EPEVTQTPSHQVTQMGQEVILRCVPISNHLYFYWYRQILGQKVEFLVSFYNNEISEKSEIFDDQFSVERPDGSNFTLKIRSTKLEDSAMYFCASIVGQGFYGYTFGSGTRLTVV.

The chain recombines TRBV4-2 with TRBJ1-1; TRBD1 matches at 8 bases. The CDR3 runs 15 residues. V was clipped by 0 bases and J by 6 bases; unmatched bases: 6. CDR1 LGHNA and CDR2 YNFKEQ come from the germline V gene. The CDR3 region has the DNA TGTGCCAGCAGCCAAGAGTTGCAGGGGGCCCCTGAAGCTTTCTTT. It codes for CASSQELQGAPEAFF.

The chain is built from TRBV7-9 and TRBJ2-1; D unclear. The V end lost 5 bases, the J end lost 0 bases, and 11 bases lay between the germline ends. From germline, CDR1 is SEHNR and CDR2 FQNEAQ (reference sequence). The CDR3 runs 15 residues. CDR3 coding DNA: TGTGCCAGCAGCCCCAAAGGCTACTCCTACAATGAGCAGTTCTTC. This gives the protein CASSPKGYSYNEQFF.

The CDR3 coding sequence is TGTGCCAGCAGCGCCTCCTACAATGAGCAGTTCTTC. Its protein is CASSASYNEQFF. J is TRBJ2-1 and V is TRBV6-1; D remains unclear. Germline loops: CDR1 MNHNS, CDR2 SASEGT. Trimming took 6 bases from V and 0 from J, leaving 3 bases between them. The CDR3 has 12 amino acids.

The chain combines TRBV6-4 with TRBJ2-2; tentatively, D is TRBD2 (6 bases). Germline V lookup: CDR1 MRHNA, CDR2 SNTAGT. The CDR3 is made up of 18 amino acids. The ends were cut back, 1 base at V and 2 bases at J, with 17 bases in the middle. The CDR3 DNA reads TGTGCCAGCAGTGACTGGTGGACGGGGCGGGAAAACACCGGGGAGCTGTTTTTT. Its protein product is CASSDWWTGRENTGELFF.